Listed below are T cell receptor beta chains from one sample, sequenced in a study of patients and donors after allogeneic stem cell transplantation. TCRdb called the RT-PCR reads again in MiXCR, with one record for every CDR3 protein. The sample shows 920,000 or so distinct CDR3 sequences, 15% to 20% of them seen only once. Sequenced input: blood, either unsorted or a sorted T cell fraction (not recorded which). The receptors come from a human donor who was either an allogeneic HSCT recipient or a stem cell or donor lymphocyte infusion donor (not recorded which). It is not recorded whose cells these are; they may come from a transplant donor. Both conserved end residues are part of each CDR3. A D gene is named only where the DNA matches it firmly.

d_gene	j_gene	v_gene	CDR3aa
.	TRBJ1-2	TRBV20-1	CSADDSGYGYTF
TRBD1	TRBJ2-1	TRBV7-9	CASSLVPGQINEQFF
.	TRBJ2-5	TRBV18	CASSPLDGKETQYF
TRBD2	TRBJ2-3	TRBV20-1	CSAPKAGGATDTQYF
.	TRBJ1-2	TRBV10-3	CAISESSGRSGYTF
.	TRBJ2-3	TRBV15	CATSRGTEDTQYF
.	TRBJ1-3	TRBV5-1	CASSSDPRGNTIYF
.	TRBJ2-1	TRBV4-3	CASSPLSGLLYNEQFF
TRBD1	TRBJ2-2	TRBV5-1	CASRGTGELGELFF
.	TRBJ2-3	TRBV15	CATSRDETDTQYF
.	TRBJ1-1	TRBV20-1	CSAKYYGTTTNTEAFF
TRBD2	TRBJ2-1	TRBV20-1	CSARLSGTSYNEQFF
TRBD2	TRBJ2-1	TRBV20-1	CSASPLAGGYNEQFF
.	TRBJ1-6	TRBV20-1	CSAFRQAGYNSPLHF
TRBD2	TRBJ2-1	TRBV7-9	CASRSIGGAIEQFF
.	TRBJ2-7	TRBV24-1	CATSPGRGQYEQYF
TRBD1	TRBJ2-5	TRBV24-1	CATSVQGGETQYF
TRBD2	TRBJ2-7	TRBV28	CASSPLIPIAGPYEQYF
.	TRBJ1-1	TRBV29-1	CSVEYLGRTNTEAFF
TRBD1	TRBJ2-7	TRBV7-9	CASSTDRGRTYEQYF
TRBD1	TRBJ2-4	TRBV20-1	CSARTGSGNIQYF
.	TRBJ1-1	TRBV29-1	CSVAQPGRTEAFF
TRBD1	TRBJ2-4	TRBV11-3	CASSSRDSKNIQYF
.	TRBJ2-1	TRBV21-1	CASSKQEGFVRKVVGQFF
TRBD1	TRBJ2-1	TRBV24-1	CATSSSPGTGRNEQFF
TRBD1	TRBJ2-1	TRBV2	CASTGTAKPPYNEQFF
TRBD1	TRBJ1-1	TRBV18	CASSPPGQLTGANTEAFF
TRBD2	TRBJ2-2	TRBV15	CATSRNRTSGRANTGELFF
TRBD1	TRBJ2-5	TRBV29-1	CSVEDGQGTEETQYF
.	TRBJ2-5	TRBV12-3/TRBV12-4	CASSFLPGGEGETQYF
.	TRBJ2-7	TRBV6-5	CASSYSDRSYEQYF
TRBD2	TRBJ2-5	TRBV6-5	CASIYGGARTQYF
TRBD2	TRBJ2-5	TRBV20-1	CSASWAGEAGGGETQYF
TRBD1	TRBJ2-7	TRBV12-3/TRBV12-4	CASSKDRVPYEQYF
.	TRBJ1-6	TRBV12-3/TRBV12-4	CASSLIGYNSPLHF
TRBD2	TRBJ2-7	TRBV20-1	CSARDMTSGRYEQYF
.	TRBJ2-1	TRBV20-1	CSARRPRAVYNEQFF
.	TRBJ1-1	TRBV11-2	CASSPRRDGYTEAFF
.	TRBJ1-5	TRBV12-3/TRBV12-4	CASNTGYTGNQPQHF
TRBD1	TRBJ1-1	TRBV16	CASSPTGSGTEAFF
.	TRBJ2-5	TRBV11-1	CASSPRGNQGETQYF
.	TRBJ2-7	TRBV7-3	CASSLRDTDYEQYF
.	TRBJ2-7	TRBV20-1	CSARVRGKGEQYF
.	TRBJ2-7	TRBV11-2	CASSLESRTRERKSYEQYF
.	TRBJ1-5	TRBV24-1	CATSDHRGNQPQHF
.	TRBJ2-1	TRBV6-1	CASRPQGPGRSSYNEQFF
.	TRBJ1-1	TRBV7-9	CASSPPLRGGYTEAFF
TRBD2	TRBJ2-1	TRBV5-6	CASSLVAGGPYNEQFF
TRBD2	TRBJ2-1	TRBV12-3/TRBV12-4	CASSRFGGGEQFF
.	TRBJ2-6	TRBV20-1	CSARVQGSGANVLTF
.	TRBJ1-1	TRBV7-9	CASSLETTPGGAFF
.	TRBJ1-4	TRBV7-6	CASSLKFGSSEKLFF
.	TRBJ2-3	TRBV27	CASSLYLAVTDTQYF
.	TRBJ2-5	TRBV5-6	CASSLGVALQKTQYF
.	TRBJ2-2	TRBV29-1	CSVVVTAELFF
.	TRBJ2-7	TRBV5-1	CASSTEILSYEQYF
.	TRBJ2-2	TRBV10-3	CAISESVPGGNTGELFF
.	TRBJ2-7	TRBV10-3	CAISARDDEQYF